Presented here are 4 T cell receptor beta chains from one specimen sequenced in a study of blood T cells in healthy people across ages. Primed by a sample-barcoded 5' primer and a J-beta primer mix, a second PCR proceeded for about 7 to 12 cycles. Using its own MiXCR run on the 5' RACE reads, TCRdb lists one record per CDR3 protein. This table holds about 1.8 million distinct CDR3 sequences, around half found once. Sequenced input: blood. Receptors originate from a woman aged 35 to 49 in good health.

In its sample, this clonotype was seen a few times. The chain is built from TRBV14 and TRBJ2-5; D is possibly TRBD1 (6 bases). Germline V gene sequence: CDR1 SGHDN, CDR2 FVKESK. Trimming took off 2 bases at V and 3 bases at J, with 10 bases between the two ends. The CDR3 length is 14 residues. The chain's CDR3 is CASSQQGSEETQYF. The DNA for the CDR3 is TGTGCCAGCAGCCAACAGGGGAGCGAAGAGACCCAGTACTTC. Full variable domain (rest looked up from reference TRBV14 and TRBJ2-5): EAGVTQFPSHSVIEKGQTVTLRCDPISGHDNLYWYRRVMGKEIKFLLHFVKESKQDESGMPNNRFLAERTGGTYSTLKVQPAELEDSGVYFCASSQQGSEETQYFGPGTRLLVL.

The chain has TRBV6-2 or TRBV6-3 and TRBJ2-7; 7 positions match TRBD1. The CDR3 has 16 residues. Germline loops: CDR1 MNHEY, CDR2 SVGEGT. Trimming removed 5 bases from V and 3 bases from J; junction bases left unmatched: 13. CDR3 DNA: TGTGCCAGCAGTACCCGCAGGACAGGCTTCTACTACGAGCAGTACTTC. Translation gives CASSTRRTGFYYEQYF.

V and J are TRBV15 and TRBJ2-7; D remains unclear. V was shortened by 1 base and J by 1 base, with 14 bases between the two germline ends. The CDR3 extends over 16 amino acids. The germline V gene has CDR1 LNHNV and CDR2 YYDKDF (reference sequence). CDR3 residues: CATSRAKNLQSYEQYF. The CDR3 region has the DNA TGTGCCACCAGCAGAGCGAAAAACCTTCAATCCTACGAGCAGTACTTC.

V gene TRBV6-2 or TRBV6-3 combines with J gene TRBJ2-1; TRBD2 aligns across 14 bases. The CDR3 contains 18 residues. V shed 6 bases and J 4 bases; nucleotides not matched to a gene: 11. From germline, CDR1 is MNHEY and CDR2 SVGEGT. The CDR3 loop reads CASRPRLAGGENYNEQFF. The CDR3 DNA follows: TGTGCCAGCAGGCCCCGACTAGCGGGGGGGGAAAATTACAATGAGCAGTTCTTC.